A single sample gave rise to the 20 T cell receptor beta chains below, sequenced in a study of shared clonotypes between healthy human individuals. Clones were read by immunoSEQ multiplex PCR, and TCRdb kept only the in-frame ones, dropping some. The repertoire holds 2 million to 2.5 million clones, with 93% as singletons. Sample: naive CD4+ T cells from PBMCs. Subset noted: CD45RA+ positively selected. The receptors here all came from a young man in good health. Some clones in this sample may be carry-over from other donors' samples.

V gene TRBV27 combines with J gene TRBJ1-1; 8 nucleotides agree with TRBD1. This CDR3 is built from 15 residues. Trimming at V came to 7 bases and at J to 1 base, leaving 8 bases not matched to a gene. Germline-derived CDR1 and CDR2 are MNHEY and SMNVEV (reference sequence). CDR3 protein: CASIPAGGRNTEAFF. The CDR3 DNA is TGTGCCAGCATCCCCGCAGGGGGCCGGAACACTGAAGCTTTCTTT.

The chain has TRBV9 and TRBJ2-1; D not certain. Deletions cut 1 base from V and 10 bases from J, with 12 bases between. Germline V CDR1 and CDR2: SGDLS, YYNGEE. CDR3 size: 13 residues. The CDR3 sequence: CASSVISTAEQFF. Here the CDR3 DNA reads TGTGCCAGCAGCGTAATTTCAACAGCCGAGCAGTTCTTC.

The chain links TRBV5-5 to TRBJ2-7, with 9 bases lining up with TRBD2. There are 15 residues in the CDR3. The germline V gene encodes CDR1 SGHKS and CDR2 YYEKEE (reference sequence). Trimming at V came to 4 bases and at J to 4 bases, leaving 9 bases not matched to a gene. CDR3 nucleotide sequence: TGTGCCAGCAGCCTCGGGACTAGCTTGCCGTACGAGCAGTACTTC. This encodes CASSLGTSLPYEQYF.

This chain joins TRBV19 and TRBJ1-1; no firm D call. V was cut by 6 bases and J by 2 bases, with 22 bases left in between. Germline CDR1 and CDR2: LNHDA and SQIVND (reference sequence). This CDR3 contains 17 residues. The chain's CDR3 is CASSLSNLRFGNTEAFF. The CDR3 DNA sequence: TGTGCCAGTAGCCTTTCGAACCTCCGGTTCGGTAACACTGAAGCTTTCTTT.

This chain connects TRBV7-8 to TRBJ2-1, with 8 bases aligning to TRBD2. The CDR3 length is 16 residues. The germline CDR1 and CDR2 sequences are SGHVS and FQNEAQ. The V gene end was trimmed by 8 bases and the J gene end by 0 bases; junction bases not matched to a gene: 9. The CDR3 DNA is TGTGCCAGCCTGGATGGCGGGAGGAGCTCCTACAATGAGCAGTTCTTC. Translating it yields CASLDGGRSSYNEQFF. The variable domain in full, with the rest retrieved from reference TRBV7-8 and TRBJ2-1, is GAGVSQSPRYKVAKRGQDVALRCDPISGHVSLFWYQQALGQGPEFLTYFQNEAQLDKSGLPSDRFFAERPEGSVSTLKIQRTQQEDSAVYLCASLDGGRSSYNEQFFGPGTRLTVL.

The CDR3 DNA is TGTGCCAGCAGCTTGGGGGCCGTACCCGGGGAGCAGTACTTC. Residues: CASSLGAVPGEQYF. V gene TRBV5-4 combines with J gene TRBJ2-7; D is unresolved. The CDR3 sequence is 14 residues long. Per germline, CDR1 SGHNT and CDR2 YYREEE (reference sequence). Trimming removed 0 bases from V and 7 bases from J, with 14 bases in between.

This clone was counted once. The CDR3 loop is CASSLSATGTYEQYF. The CDR3 coding sequence is TGTGCCAGCAGCTTATCAGCGACGGGAACCTACGAGCAGTACTTC. The V gene is TRBV7-6, the J gene TRBJ2-7, with D tentatively TRBD2 (5 bases). From germline, CDR1 is SGHVS and CDR2 FNYEAQ. The V and J ends lost 2 bases and 2 bases respectively, with 13 bases between them. The CDR3 runs to 15 residues.

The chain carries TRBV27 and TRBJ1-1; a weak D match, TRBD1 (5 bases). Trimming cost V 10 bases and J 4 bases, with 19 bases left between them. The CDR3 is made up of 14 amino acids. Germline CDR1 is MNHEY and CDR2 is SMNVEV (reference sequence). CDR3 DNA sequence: TGTGCCACCCGACCATTGGGACCCCTCACTGAAGCTTTCTTT. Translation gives CATRPLGPLTEAFF.

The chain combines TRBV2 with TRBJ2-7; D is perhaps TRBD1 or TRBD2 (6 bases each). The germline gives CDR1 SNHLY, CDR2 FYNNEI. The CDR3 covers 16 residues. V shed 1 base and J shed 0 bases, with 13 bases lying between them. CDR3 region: CASSEVRRGSSYEQYF. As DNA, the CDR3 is TGTGCCAGCAGTGAAGTTAGGAGGGGGAGCTCCTACGAGCAGTACTTC.

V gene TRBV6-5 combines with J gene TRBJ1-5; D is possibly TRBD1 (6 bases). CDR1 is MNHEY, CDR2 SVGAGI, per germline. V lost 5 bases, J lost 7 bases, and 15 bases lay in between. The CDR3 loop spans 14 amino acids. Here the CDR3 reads CASSRAGAGQPQHF. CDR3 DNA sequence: TGTGCCAGCAGTAGAGCGGGGGCAGGACAGCCCCAGCATTTT.

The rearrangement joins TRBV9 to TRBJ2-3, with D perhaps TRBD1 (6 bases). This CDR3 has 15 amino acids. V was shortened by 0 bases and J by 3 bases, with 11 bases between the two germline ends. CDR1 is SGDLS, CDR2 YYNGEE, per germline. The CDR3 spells CASSVAQGQTDTQYF. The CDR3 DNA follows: TGTGCCAGCAGCGTAGCCCAAGGACAGACAGATACGCAGTATTTT.

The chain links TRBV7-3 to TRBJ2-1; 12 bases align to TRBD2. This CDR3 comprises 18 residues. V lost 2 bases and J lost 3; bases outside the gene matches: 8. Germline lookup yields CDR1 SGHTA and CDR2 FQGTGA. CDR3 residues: CASSLYGTSGLNYNEQFF. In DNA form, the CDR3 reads TGTGCCAGCAGCTTATATGGGACTAGCGGGCTTAACTACAATGAGCAGTTCTTC.

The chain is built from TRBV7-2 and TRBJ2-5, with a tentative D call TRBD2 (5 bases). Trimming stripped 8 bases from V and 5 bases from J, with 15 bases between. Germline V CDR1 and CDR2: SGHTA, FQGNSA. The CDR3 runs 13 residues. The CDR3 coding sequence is TGTGCCAGCGGGTATAGCGTCCAGGAGACCCAGTACTTC. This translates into CASGYSVQETQYF.

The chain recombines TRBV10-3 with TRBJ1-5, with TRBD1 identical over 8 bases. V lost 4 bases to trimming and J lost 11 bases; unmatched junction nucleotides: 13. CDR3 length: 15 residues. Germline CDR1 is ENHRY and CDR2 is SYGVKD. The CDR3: CAISVTGGAGVAQHF. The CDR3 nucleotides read TGTGCCATCAGTGTCACAGGGGGAGCAGGGGTTGCCCAGCATTTT.

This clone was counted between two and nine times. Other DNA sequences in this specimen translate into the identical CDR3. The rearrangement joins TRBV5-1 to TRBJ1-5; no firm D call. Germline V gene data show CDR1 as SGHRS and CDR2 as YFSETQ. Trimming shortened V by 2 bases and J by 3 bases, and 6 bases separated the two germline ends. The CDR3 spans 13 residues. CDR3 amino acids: CASSFGSNQPQHF. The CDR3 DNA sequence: TGCGCCAGCAGCTTCGGATCCAATCAGCCCCAGCATTTT.

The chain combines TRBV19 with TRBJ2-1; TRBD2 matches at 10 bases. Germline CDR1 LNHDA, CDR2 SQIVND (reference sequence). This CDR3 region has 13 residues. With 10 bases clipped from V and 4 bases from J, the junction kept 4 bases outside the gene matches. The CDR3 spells CATSSGRYNEQFF. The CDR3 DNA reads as TGTGCCACCTCTAGCGGGAGATACAATGAGCAGTTCTTC.

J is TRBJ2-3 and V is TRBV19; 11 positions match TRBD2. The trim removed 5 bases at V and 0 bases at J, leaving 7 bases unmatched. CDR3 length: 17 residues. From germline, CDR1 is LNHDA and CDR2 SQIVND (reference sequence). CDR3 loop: CASSSTWTSGSTDTQYF. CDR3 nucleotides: TGTGCCAGTAGTTCGACGTGGACTAGCGGGAGCACAGATACGCAGTATTTT.

The CDR3 DNA sequence: TGTGCCAGCAGCGTATCGACAGGGACGAACACTGAAGCTTTCTTT. Protein sequence: CASSVSTGTNTEAFF. The chain is built from TRBV9 and TRBJ1-1; 7 nucleotides match TRBD1. The CDR3 has 15 amino acids. Trimming took 1 base from V and 1 from J; bases not matched to a gene: 4. Germline assignment: CDR1 SGDLS and CDR2 YYNGEE.

Written as DNA, the CDR3 is TGTGCCAGCAGCGGGGGGACACCCCACCAGTACTTC. Translating gives CASSGGTPHQYF. V and J are TRBV11-3 and TRBJ2-7; D might be TRBD1 or TRBD2, each matching 6 bases. From germline, CDR1 is SGHNT and CDR2 YENEEA. With 5 bases removed from V and 10 bases from J, the gap between germline ends came to 15 bases. CDR3 length: 12 residues.

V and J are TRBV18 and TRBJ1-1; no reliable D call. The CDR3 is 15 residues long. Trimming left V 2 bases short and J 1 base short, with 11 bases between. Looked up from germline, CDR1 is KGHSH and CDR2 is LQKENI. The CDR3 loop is CASSPYGQANTEAFF. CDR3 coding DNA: TGTGCCAGCTCACCATACGGGCAGGCGAACACTGAAGCTTTCTTT.